This TCR beta chain was found in a study of early T cells in non-severe SARS-CoV-2 infection. TCRdb re-called the 5' RACE reads with MiXCR, one entry per CDR3 protein. Among about 97,000 distinct CDR3 sequences listed, more than 9.5% were seen once. This clonotype was detected ten times or more. Germline CDR1 and CDR2: SEHNR and FQNEAQ (reference sequence). The CDR3 is 14 residues long. The J segment lost 3 bases and the V segment lost 5 bases, leaving 2 bases of the junction unmatched. This receptor was obtained from an adult who was a healthcare worker with PCR-confirmed SARS-CoV-2 infection or an uninfected control (not recorded which). Specimen: whole blood, collected at baseline. The V gene is TRBV7-9, the J gene TRBJ2-7; TRBD2 matches 12 bases. CDR3 DNA sequence: TGTGCCAGCAGCGAGGGACTAGCGGGCTACGAGCAGTACTTC. It specifies CASSEGLAGYEQYF.